This section outlines one TCR beta chain sequence together with its context. Its specificity is not known. Deletions cut 2 bases from V and 0 bases from J, with 7 bases between. Germline CDR1 is LNHDA and CDR2 is SQIVND (reference sequence). The CDR3 loop spans 14 amino acids. These data come from a study of cytomegalovirus exposure and HLA in healthy donors. Study-level background: Earlier results showed roughly 120 million unique TCR beta sequences derived from about 179 million T cells.

PCR was performed using 60 Vbeta and 13 Jbeta primers. Measured with immunoSEQ multiplex PCR; TCRdb has only the in-frame clones, and not every one. The top ten clones hold 7.5% to 8% of a sample with tens of thousands of clones, 55% to 80% of them seen once. Regarding the study as a whole: Rare TCR sequences predominated, though certain public TCRs were found in many donors. A missense DCLRE1C variant was associated with V- and J-gene trimming of TCR beta chains in a later analysis, and an independent cohort replicated the association. The authors later found most CMV-associated TCR beta chains appeared HLA-restricted.

This rearrangement joins TRBV19 to TRBJ1-1, with no clear D. This receptor was identified in a man aged 35 to 55 in good health and CMV-seropositive. The sequencing sample was made of PBMCs. CDR3 bases: TGTGCCAGTAGTATATGGCCTTTGAACACTGAAGCTTTCTTT. Translation gives CASSIWPLNTEAFF.